These 17 T cell receptor beta chains came from one sample sequenced in a study of blood T cell repertoires in COVID-19. Measured with immunoSEQ multiplex PCR; TCRdb has only the in-frame clones, and not every one. This table holds around 180,000 clones, around 80% found once. The specimen sequenced was peripheral blood. All receptors derive from a human donor in a cohort sampled during active COVID-19.

The chain combines TRBV4-1 with TRBJ1-6, with TRBD1 as a possible D gene (6 bases). V was clipped by 2 bases and J by 7 bases, with 18 bases between them. The germline V gene has CDR1 MGHRA and CDR2 YSYEKL. CDR3 size: 17 residues. For the CDR3, the DNA is TGCGCCAGCAGCCAAACAGGGACAAGTGTGAGGAATTCACCCCTCCACTTT. Residues: CASSQTGTSVRNSPLHF.

The rearrangement links TRBV25-1 to TRBJ1-1; D not certain. The ends were cut back, 6 bases at V and 8 bases at J, with 10 bases in the middle. CDR1 MGHDK and CDR2 SYGVNS come from the germline V gene. The CDR3 extends over 11 amino acids. The CDR3 nucleotides read TGTGCCAGCAGGGCCTCTGCCGAAGCTTTCTTT. This translates into CASRASAEAFF.

The CDR3 reads CASSWGAYEQYF. The CDR3 nucleotides are TGTGCCAGCAGCTGGGGGGCCTACGAGCAGTACTTC. This chain connects TRBV5-6 to TRBJ2-7; possibly TRBD2 for D (6 bases). CDR1 is SGHDT, CDR2 YYEEEE, per germline. V was shortened by 3 bases and J by 2 bases, with 6 bases between the two germline ends. The CDR3 runs 12 residues.

There are a few counts of this clone. The chain carries TRBV21-1 and TRBJ2-3; the table's D call, TRBD2, has no DNA check behind it. TRBV21-1 is labeled a pseudogene. The CDR3 length is 21 residues. CDR3 residues: CASSKALLGTSGGCDTDTQYF. Written as DNA, the CDR3 is TGTGCCAGCAGCAAAGCGCTTCTCGGGACTAGTGGGGGGTGTGACACAGATACGCAGTATTTT.

This clone is a singleton in its sample. The chain links TRBV9 to TRBJ2-7; D is perhaps TRBD2 (6 bases). CDR1 is SGDLS, CDR2 YYNGEE, per germline. The CDR3 length is 16 residues. Trimming cost V 0 bases and J 0 bases, with 13 bases left between them. For the CDR3, the DNA is TGTGCCAGCAGCGTAGGTGCTAGCGCGAGCTCCTACGAGCAGTACTTC. This translates into CASSVGASASSYEQYF.

The V call is TRBV19, the J call TRBJ2-3; 11 positions agree with TRBD2. The V and J ends lost 3 bases and 4 bases, in that order; junction bases with no gene match: 12. Germline assignment: CDR1 LNHDA and CDR2 SQIVND (reference sequence). The CDR3 runs to 18 residues. The CDR3 nucleotides are TGTGCCAGTAGTATGGGTACTAGCGGGGGCCTTGAGGCAGATACGCAGTATTTT. This codes for CASSMGTSGGLEADTQYF.

V is TRBV18 and J is TRBJ2-7; TRBD1 agrees at 8 bases. Trimming cost V 2 bases and J 5 bases; bases outside gene matches: 5. Per germline, CDR1 KGHSH and CDR2 LQKENI. The CDR3 sequence is 14 residues long. This CDR3 reads CASSPRQGINEQYF. Written as DNA, the CDR3 is TGTGCCAGCTCACCAAGACAGGGGATTAACGAGCAGTACTTC.

V gene TRBV2 combines with J gene TRBJ2-5; tentatively, D is TRBD1 (5 bases). Germline CDR1 and CDR2: SNHLY and FYNNEI. The CDR3 consists of 16 residues. V lost 6 bases to trimming and J lost 1 base, with 18 bases between them. The DNA for the CDR3 is TGTGCCAGCAGGGCCGGTGGAAGGGGTATCCAAGAGACCCAGTACTTC. Its translation is CASRAGGRGIQETQYF. Supplemented by reference TRBV2 and TRBJ2-5, the full variable domain reads EPEVTQTPSHQVTQMGQEVILRCVPISNHLYFYWYRQILGQKVEFLVSFYNNEISEKSEIFDDQFSVERPDGSNFTLKIRSTKLEDSAMYFCASRAGGRGIQETQYFGPGTRLLVL.

This clone has only a few counts. V gene TRBV5-4 combines with J gene TRBJ2-7; tentatively, D is TRBD2 (5 bases). This CDR3 comprises 13 residues. From germline, CDR1 is SGHNT and CDR2 YYREEE (reference sequence). The germline V and J ends were trimmed by 6 bases and 5 bases, with 15 bases remaining between them. This chain's CDR3 is CASNQGEGDEQYF. CDR3 sequence (DNA): TGTGCCAGCAACCAAGGTGAGGGCGACGAGCAGTACTTC.

This clone turned up a few times. V is TRBV10-1 and J is TRBJ2-7, with 7 bases aligning to TRBD1. V shed 3 bases and J 0 bases; nucleotides not matched to a gene: 5. The CDR3 spans 15 residues. Germline-derived CDR1 and CDR2 are WNHNN and SYGVQD (reference sequence). CDR3 coding DNA: TGCGCCAGCAGTGACTCAGGGGGTAACTCCTACGAGCAGTACTTC. As protein: CASSDSGGNSYEQYF.

The J gene is TRBJ1-1, the V gene TRBV7-2; 7 bases fit TRBD1. The V gene end was trimmed by 3 bases and the J gene end by 5 bases; junction bases not matched to a gene: 6. CDR3 size: 14 residues. Germline V gene sequence: CDR1 SGHTA, CDR2 FQGNSA. This CDR3 is CASSFRQGGTEAFF. The DNA for the CDR3 is TGTGCCAGCAGCTTCAGACAGGGTGGGACTGAAGCTTTCTTT.

The V and J genes are TRBV21-1 and TRBJ2-2; TRBD2 is the table's D call, not checked against the DNA. TRBV21-1 counts as a pseudogene. This CDR3 has 14 residues. The DNA of the CDR3 is TGTGCCACTACGGGGTCGGCGAACACCGGGGAGCTGTTTTTT. Amino acids: CATTGSANTGELFF.

The V gene is TRBV11-2, the J gene TRBJ1-2; 7 bases fit TRBD1. V lost 5 bases, J lost 4 bases, and 10 bases stayed unmatched. This CDR3 has 15 amino acids. The germline CDR1 and CDR2 sequences are SGHAT and FQNNGV. The CDR3 bases are TGTGCCAGCAGCCCGTTTCGGGACAGCTCCTATGGCTACACCTTC. This gives the protein CASSPFRDSSYGYTF.

The J gene is TRBJ2-1, the V gene TRBV4-1, with D possibly TRBD1 on 6 matching bases. The CDR3 loop spans 16 amino acids. Germline V gene data show CDR1 as MGHRA and CDR2 as YSYEKL. V was pared by 5 bases and J by 7 bases, with 21 bases between. The CDR3 bases are TGCGCCAGCAGCTCCGACACGTACAACAGGGTTAATGAGCAGTTCTTC. Translation: CASSSDTYNRVNEQFF.

The CDR3 is CASSSRSQISGNTIYF. The CDR3 DNA reads TGTGCCAGCAGCAGCCGATCTCAAATCTCTGGAAACACCATATATTTT. The chain joins TRBV9 to TRBJ1-3, with unresolved D. The CDR3 runs to 16 residues. Per germline, CDR1 SGDLS and CDR2 YYNGEE. Trimming left V 4 bases short and J 0 bases short, with 14 bases between.

The J gene is TRBJ1-5, the V gene TRBV4-1; possibly TRBD1 for D (5 bases). Trimming stripped 4 bases from V and 2 bases from J, with 15 bases between. The CDR3 runs to 16 residues. Germline V lookup: CDR1 MGHRA, CDR2 YSYEKL. CDR3 bases: TGCGCCAGCAGCCCCGGGTTAGGCAGGGGCAATCAGCCCCAGCATTTT. Its translation is CASSPGLGRGNQPQHF.

This clone was recorded a few times. The rearrangement uses TRBV4-2 and TRBJ2-7, with 8 bases identical to TRBD1. From germline, CDR1 is LGHNA and CDR2 YNFKEQ. V gave up 2 bases and J gave up 1 base; unmatched junction bases: 1. There are 14 residues in the CDR3. The chain's CDR3 is CASSQRQGSYEQYF. The CDR3 nucleotides read TGTGCCAGCAGCCAACGACAGGGGTCCTACGAGCAGTACTTC.